This section outlines one TCR beta chain sequence together with its context. Its target is unknown. The data originate from a study of blood T cells in healthy people across ages. General study results and limits: PBMCs left unsorted prevented a conclusive naive versus antigen-experienced comparison. Among long-lived donors, naive CD4+ cells were more numerous and diversity higher than in aged donors.

This CDR3 spans 16 amino acids. With a J-beta primer mix and a sample-barcoded 5' primer, a second PCR ran 7 to 11 cycles. TCRdb processed the 5' RACE reads anew with MiXCR; each CDR3 protein has one entry. The data hold hundreds of thousands of distinct CDR3 sequences, with under 25% observed a single time. The gene calls are TRBV21-1 and TRBJ2-5; the table calls TRBD1, which could not be checked here. TRBV21-1 is an annotated pseudogene. The sequencing sample was made of blood. The TCR comes from a man between 65 and 79 years old in good health. The CDR3 sequence is CASSKEGAGGEETQYF. The CDR3 coding sequence is TGTGCCAGCAGCAAAGAAGGAGCAGGGGGCGAAGAGACCCAGTACTTC.